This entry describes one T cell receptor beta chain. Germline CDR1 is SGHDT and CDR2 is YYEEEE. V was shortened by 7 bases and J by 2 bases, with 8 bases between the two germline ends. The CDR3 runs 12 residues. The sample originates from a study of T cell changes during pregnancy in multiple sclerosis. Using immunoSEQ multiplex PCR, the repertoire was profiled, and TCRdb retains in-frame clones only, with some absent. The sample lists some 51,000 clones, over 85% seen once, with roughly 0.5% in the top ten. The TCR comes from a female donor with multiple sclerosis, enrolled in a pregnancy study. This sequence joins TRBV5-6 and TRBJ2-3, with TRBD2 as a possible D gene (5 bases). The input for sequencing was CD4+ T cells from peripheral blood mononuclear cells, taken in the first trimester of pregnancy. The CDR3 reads CASGSNTDTQYF. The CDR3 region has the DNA TGTGCCAGCGGGAGTAACACAGATACGCAGTATTTT. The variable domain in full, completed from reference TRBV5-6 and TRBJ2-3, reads DAGVTQSPTHLIKTRGQQVTLRCSPKSGHDTVSWYQQALGQGPQFIFQYYEEEERQRGNFPDRFSGHQFPNYSSELNVNALLLGDSALYLCASGSNTDTQYFGPGTRLTVL.